Described below is a single T cell receptor (beta chain) sequence and its context. These data belong to a study of T-cell memory formation after mild COVID-19. In TCRdb, the 5' RACE reads were re-called with MiXCR into one record per CDR3 protein. The table lists some 260,000 distinct CDR3 sequences, around 15% of them singletons, with approximately 3.6% in the top ten. V dropped 3 bases and J dropped 0 bases, with 15 bases sitting between them. Germline CDR1 is SGHKS and CDR2 is YYEKEE (reference sequence). The CDR3 runs 17 residues. Sequencing was done on a sample of PBMCs or a T cell subset sorted from them (not recorded which). The gene calls are TRBV5-5 and TRBJ2-2; the D gene is possibly TRBD1 (6 bases). This clonotype originated in a man aged 18 to 35 who had mild COVID-19 (a few samples of this study predate the infection). Cell type and time point are not known. CDR3 amino acids: CASSWTVYFANTGELFF. CDR3 nucleotides: TGTGCCAGCAGCTGGACAGTCTACTTCGCGAACACCGGGGAGCTGTTTTTT.